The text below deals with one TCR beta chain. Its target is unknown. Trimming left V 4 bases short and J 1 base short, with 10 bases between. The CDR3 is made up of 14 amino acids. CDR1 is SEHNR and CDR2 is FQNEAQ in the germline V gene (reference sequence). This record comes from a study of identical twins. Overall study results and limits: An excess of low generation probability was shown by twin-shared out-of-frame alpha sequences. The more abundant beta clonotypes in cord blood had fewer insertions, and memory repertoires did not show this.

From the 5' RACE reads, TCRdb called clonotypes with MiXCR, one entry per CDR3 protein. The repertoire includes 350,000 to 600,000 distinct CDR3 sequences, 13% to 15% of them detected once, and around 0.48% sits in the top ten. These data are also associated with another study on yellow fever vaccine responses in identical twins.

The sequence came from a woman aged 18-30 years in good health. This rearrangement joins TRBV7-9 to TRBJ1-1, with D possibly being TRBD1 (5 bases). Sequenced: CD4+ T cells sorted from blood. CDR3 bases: TGTGCCAGCAGCTCCCTGAGGGGGAACACTGAAGCTTTCTTT. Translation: CASSSLRGNTEAFF.